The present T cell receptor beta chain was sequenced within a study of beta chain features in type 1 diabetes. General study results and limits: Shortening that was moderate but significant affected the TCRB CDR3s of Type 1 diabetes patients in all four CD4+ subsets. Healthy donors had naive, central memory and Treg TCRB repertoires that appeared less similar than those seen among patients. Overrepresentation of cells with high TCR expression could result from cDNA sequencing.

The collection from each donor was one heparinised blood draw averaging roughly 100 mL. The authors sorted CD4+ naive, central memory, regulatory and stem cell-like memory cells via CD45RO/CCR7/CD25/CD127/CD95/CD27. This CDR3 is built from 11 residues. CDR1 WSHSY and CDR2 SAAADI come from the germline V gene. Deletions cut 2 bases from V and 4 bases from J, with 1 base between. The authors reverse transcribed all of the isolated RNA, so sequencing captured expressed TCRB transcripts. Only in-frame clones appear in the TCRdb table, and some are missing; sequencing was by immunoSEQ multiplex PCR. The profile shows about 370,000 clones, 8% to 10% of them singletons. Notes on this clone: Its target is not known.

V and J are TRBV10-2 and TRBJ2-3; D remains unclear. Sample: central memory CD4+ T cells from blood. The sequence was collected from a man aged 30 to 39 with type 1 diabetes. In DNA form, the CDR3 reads TGCGCCAGCAGTGAGGCAGATACGCAGTATTTT. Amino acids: CASSEADTQYF.